The T cell receptor beta chain under discussion was sequenced for a study of post-analysis software for immune sequencing data. V was shortened by 1 base and J by 4 bases, with 10 bases between the two germline ends. In germline, CDR1 is SGHVS, CDR2 FQNEAQ. This CDR3 spans 15 amino acids. Study-wide points: Significantly decreased normalized Chao1 diversity was recorded for multiple sclerosis patients relative to controls. Higher frequency in patients than in controls was seen for about five TRBV segments, with TRBV5-6, TRBV5-1 and TRBV20-1 among them.

For this clonotype: Its matching antigen is unknown.

Each TCR beta cDNA library carried unique molecular identifiers. TCRdb reanalysed the PCR reads using MiXCR and keeps one entry per CDR3 protein. In the table there are fewer than 850,000 distinct CDR3 sequences, about half of which are singletons. The sample taken for sequencing was blood. The clonotype was recovered from a girl aged 10 to 17 with multiple sclerosis. V usage is TRBV7-8 and J usage is TRBJ2-2, with D perhaps matching TRBD2 (6 bases). The CDR3 loop reads CASSLVVGSTGELFF. The DNA of the CDR3 is TGTGCCAGCAGCTTAGTTGTCGGGAGCACCGGGGAGCTGTTTTTT.